These 29 T cell receptor beta chains share one sample of origin, sequenced in a study of cytomegalovirus exposure and HLA in healthy donors. PCR primers comprised 60 Vbeta and 13 Jbeta primers. Generated by immunoSEQ multiplex PCR, the TCRdb table keeps only in-frame clones and is missing some. The repertoire has 90,000 to 150,000 clones, 77% of them found once; the top ten carry around 3.9%. Sequenced sample: PBMCs. These TCRs come from a human donor in good health.

With regard to this clone: One end of the junction varies from germline; a read error may be responsible. The gene calls are TRBV7-9 and TRBJ2-2, with 14 positions matching TRBD2. This CDR3 region has 17 residues. Germline CDR1 and CDR2: SEHNR and FQNEAQ (reference sequence). DNA for the CDR3: TGTTCCAGCAGCCCGACTAGCGGGAGGGCCGGGACCGGGGAGCTGTTTTTT. Translated: CSSSPTSGRAGTGELFF.

The chain couples TRBV9 to TRBJ2-7; D perhaps matches TRBD1 (6 bases). Germline V gene lookup returns CDR1 SGDLS and CDR2 YYNGEE. Deletions cut 0 bases from V and 3 bases from J, with 19 bases between. The CDR3 is made up of 17 amino acids. The CDR3 region is CASSVAPRTAGFYEQYF. CDR3 in DNA: TGTGCCAGCAGCGTAGCTCCCAGGACAGCCGGTTTCTACGAGCAGTACTTC.

The chain combines TRBV9 with TRBJ2-1; a weak D match, TRBD2 (5 bases). V was trimmed by 4 bases and J by 2 bases, leaving 16 bases between them. This CDR3 is built from 16 residues. CDR1 is SGDLS, CDR2 YYNGEE, per germline. The CDR3 bases are TGTGCCAGCAGCTCTGCAGACGGACTCCCCTACAATGAGCAGTTCTTC. Encoded protein: CASSSADGLPYNEQFF.

The chain has TRBV4-1 and TRBJ2-5; 11 bases fit TRBD1. CDR1 is MGHRA, CDR2 YSYEKL, per germline. J was trimmed by 5 bases and V by 2 bases; bases with no gene match: 7. This CDR3 contains 16 residues. CDR3: CASSQTGTGGLETQYF. In nucleotides, the CDR3 is TGCGCCAGCAGCCAAACCGGGACAGGGGGGTTGGAGACCCAGTACTTC.

The V call is TRBV5-1, the J call TRBJ1-2; TRBD1 matches at 7 bases. CDR3 length equals 14 residues. Germline V gives CDR1 SGHRS, CDR2 YFSETQ. The V gene end was trimmed by 10 bases and the J gene end by 7 bases; junction bases not matched to a gene: 16. The CDR3 bases are TGCGCCCGTGGCTGGGCGCGGGGACAGTTTGGCTACACCTTC. As protein: CARGWARGQFGYTF.

CDR3 protein: CASSTGLAGVVEQFF. CDR3 sequence (DNA): TGTGCCAGTAGTACAGGACTAGCGGGAGTGGTTGAGCAGTTCTTC. The chain combines TRBV19 with TRBJ2-1, with 13 positions matching TRBD2. The CDR3 covers 15 residues. V was pared by 4 bases and J by 9 bases, with 6 bases of the junction left unmatched. Germline assignment: CDR1 LNHDA and CDR2 SQIVND (reference sequence).

The DNA for the CDR3 is TGTGCCAGCATCTCGCTAGCGGGGTACACAGATACGCAGTATTTT. It encodes CASISLAGYTDTQYF. The V and J genes are TRBV6-5 and TRBJ2-3, with 9 bases identical to TRBD2. The CDR3 length is 15 residues. Germline CDR1 reads MNHEY; CDR2 reads SVGAGI. The ends lost 7 bases at V and 2 bases at J; junction bases unmatched: 7.

The genes are TRBV15 and TRBJ2-5; the D gene is possibly TRBD1 (5 bases). There are 16 residues in the CDR3. With 3 bases removed from V and 7 bases from J, the gap between germline ends came to 21 bases. CDR1 and CDR2 (germline): LNHNV, YYDKDF (reference sequence). The DNA for the CDR3 is TGTGCCACCAGCAGGTCAGACAGAGCCCCCAGTAGGACCCAGTACTTC. This encodes CATSRSDRAPSRTQYF.

V usage is TRBV7-2 and J usage is TRBJ1-2, with D possibly matching TRBD1 (5 bases). Per the germline V gene, CDR1 is SGHTA and CDR2 is FQGNSA. This CDR3 has 13 amino acids. V lost 5 bases to trimming and J lost 8 bases, with 15 bases between them. As DNA, the CDR3 is TGTGCCAGCAGCCTGGACACCTTAGGGGGCTACACCTTC. Its protein is CASSLDTLGGYTF.

V and J are TRBV7-8 and TRBJ2-3, with TRBD2 matching 12 bases. This CDR3 comprises 18 residues. Germline lookup yields CDR1 SGHVS and CDR2 FQNEAQ. Trimming cost V 5 bases and J 3 bases; bases outside gene matches: 12. CDR3 sequence: CASSPLAGGRDSTDTQYF. DNA for the CDR3: TGTGCCAGCAGCCCGCTAGCGGGAGGGAGGGATTCAACAGATACGCAGTATTTT.

The chain carries TRBV30 and TRBJ1-1; D is ambiguous. Trimming left V 0 bases short and J 0 bases short, with 5 bases between. This CDR3 region has 13 residues. Germline-derived CDR1 and CDR2 are GTSNPN and SVGIG (reference sequence). As DNA, the CDR3 is TGTGCCTGGAGTGTAGAGATGAACACTGAAGCTTTCTTT. It yields the protein CAWSVEMNTEAFF.

Only one count was recorded for this clone. The chain employs TRBV7-8 and TRBJ2-7; TRBD1 aligns across 7 bases. The CDR3 runs 13 residues. The V gene's germline CDR1 is SGHVS and CDR2 FQNEAQ. The trim removed 8 bases at V and 1 base at J, leaving 5 bases unmatched. In nucleotides, the CDR3 is TGTGCCAGCTCGACGGACAGGTCCTACGAGCAGTACTTC. Translation gives CASSTDRSYEQYF.

The rearrangement joins TRBV7-9 to TRBJ1-5; 9 bases fit TRBD1. The CDR3 is 14 residues long. With V trimmed by 7 bases and J by 10 bases, 11 bases remained unmatched. Germline V gives CDR1 SEHNR, CDR2 FQNEAQ (reference sequence). The CDR3 DNA is TGTGCCAGCACCTCCGGGACAGGGCCACAACCCCAGCATTTT. It codes for CASTSGTGPQPQHF.

The V call is TRBV2, the J call TRBJ2-1; TRBD2 agrees at 9 bases. Germline V gene sequence: CDR1 SNHLY, CDR2 FYNNEI. The CDR3 is 14 residues long. Trimming removed 8 bases from V and 9 bases from J; junction bases left unmatched: 11. The CDR3 protein is CASGRIAGAGEQFF. DNA for the CDR3: TGTGCCAGCGGGAGAATAGCGGGGGCGGGTGAGCAGTTCTTC.

This clone was observed a single time. The rearrangement joins TRBV18 to TRBJ1-5; 10 bases agree with TRBD1. The CDR3 consists of 17 residues. J lost 3 bases, V lost 3 bases, and 8 bases had no gene match. Germline V gene lookup returns CDR1 KGHSH and CDR2 LQKENI. In DNA, the CDR3 is TGTGCCAGCTCACCCCAAGCAGGGACAGGGGCCAATCAGCCCCAGCATTTT. Encoded protein: CASSPQAGTGANQPQHF.

This clone was picked up one time. The CDR3 loop reads CASRVETGELFF. The CDR3 coding sequence is TGTGCCAGCCGGGTAGAAACCGGGGAGCTGTTTTTT. The V gene is TRBV2, the J gene TRBJ2-2; D is unclear. Trimming cost V 8 bases and J 5 bases, with 9 bases left between them. The CDR3 has 12 amino acids. Germline loops: CDR1 SNHLY, CDR2 FYNNEI.

This sequence joins TRBV2 and TRBJ1-5; 10 bases map to TRBD1. J lost 1 base, V lost 8 bases, and 8 bases had no gene match. Germline V lookup: CDR1 SNHLY, CDR2 FYNNEI. There are 16 residues in the CDR3. The CDR3 DNA follows: TGTGCCAGCTGCCGGGACAGGGGATTGAGCAATCAGCCCCAGCATTTT. It specifies CASCRDRGLSNQPQHF.

The V and J genes are TRBV2 and TRBJ2-7; TRBD1 might be the D (5 bases). Trimming stripped 2 bases from V and 7 bases from J, with 15 bases between. Germline CDR1 SNHLY, CDR2 FYNNEI. The CDR3 sequence is 14 residues long. The CDR3 sequence is CASSELAGSGEQYF. CDR3 sequence (DNA): TGTGCCAGCAGTGAATTGGCAGGGTCTGGGGAGCAGTACTTC.

In this sample, this clone turned up once. V usage is TRBV5-8 and J usage is TRBJ2-7; TRBD2 is a possible D gene (6 bases). CDR3 length equals 15 residues. V was pared by 4 bases and J by 2 bases, with 16 bases between. The germline V gene has CDR1 SGHTS and CDR2 YDEGEE. This CDR3 is CASSLEGYTTYEQYF. DNA of the CDR3: TGTGCCAGCAGCCTGGAGGGGTACACAACCTACGAGCAGTACTTC.

As to this clone: The limits of the CDR3 on the DNA are not certain, so only TCRdb's listed CDR3 is given. The chain uses TRBV21-1 and TRBJ2-6; the D call of TRBD1 is as the table states it, not checked on the DNA. TRBV21-1 is annotated as a pseudogene. Termini included, the CDR3 measures 23 amino acids. This chain's CDR3 is CASSKVGLGSLTGMGSGANVLTF.

The genes are TRBV19 and TRBJ1-2; 8 nucleotides agree with TRBD1. Trimming at V came to 0 bases and at J to 8 bases, leaving 5 bases not matched to a gene. Germline V gene data show CDR1 as LNHDA and CDR2 as SQIVND (reference sequence). The CDR3 covers 14 residues. The CDR3 here is CASSIDLRGQGYTF. The CDR3 DNA is TGTGCCAGTAGTATAGATCTCAGGGGGCAGGGCTACACCTTC.

The rearrangement uses TRBV6-5 and TRBJ2-7, with D tentatively TRBD2 (6 bases). The ends were cut back, 5 bases at V and 2 bases at J, with 16 bases in the middle. This CDR3 region has 15 residues. Per the germline V gene, CDR1 is MNHEY and CDR2 is SVGAGI. DNA for the CDR3: TGTGCCAGCAGTACCGGGGACGGGAGAGCCTACGAGCAGTACTTC. Translated: CASSTGDGRAYEQYF.

The chain joins TRBV6-5 to TRBJ1-4; D perhaps matches TRBD1 (5 bases). V lost 2 bases and J 7 bases, leaving 11 bases between the germline ends. The CDR3 has 14 residues. The germline V gene encodes CDR1 MNHEY and CDR2 SVGAGI. The CDR3 loop is CASSYRTKFEKLFF. The CDR3 region has the DNA TGTGCCAGCAGTTACCGGACAAAGTTTGAAAAACTGTTTTTT.

This clone appeared a single time. V gene TRBV18 combines with J gene TRBJ2-7; 8 nucleotides line up with TRBD2. With V trimmed by 3 bases and J by 4 bases, 8 bases remained unmatched. The CDR3 runs 15 residues. Germline CDR1 reads KGHSH; CDR2 reads LQKENI. The CDR3 reads CASSPLAGFAYEQYF. CDR3 DNA: TGTGCCAGCTCACCTTTAGCGGGATTCGCTTACGAGCAGTACTTC.

The CDR3 reads CASSRTGVNYGYTF. CDR3 nucleotides: TGTGCCAGCTCCCGCACAGGGGTTAACTATGGCTACACCTTC. V usage is TRBV18 and J usage is TRBJ1-2, with 7 bases identical to TRBD1. The CDR3 contains 14 residues. Germline values: CDR1 KGHSH, CDR2 LQKENI. V gave up 6 bases and J gave up 1 base; unmatched junction bases: 5.

This clone was recorded only once. An end of the junction differs from the germline gene, which may be a read error. This chain links TRBV7-7 with TRBJ2-3, with 12 bases identical to TRBD2. Per the germline V gene, CDR1 is SSHAT and CDR2 is FNYEAQ (reference sequence). CDR3 size: 20 residues. The CDR3 DNA sequence: TGTGCTAGCAGCTTAGGGCCGGTGGGACTAGCGGGTGGATACGGAGATACGCAGTATTTT. The encoded protein is CASSLGPVGLAGGYGDTQYF.

CDR3 DNA sequence: TGTGCCAGCAGTTACCAACTAGCCTATGAGCAGTTCTTC. Its translation is CASSYQLAYEQFF. This chain connects TRBV6-5 to TRBJ2-1, with D maybe TRBD2 (6 bases). This CDR3 region has 13 residues. Trimming removed 2 bases at V and 8 bases at J, with 10 bases between. CDR1 is MNHEY and CDR2 is SVGAGI in the germline V gene.

The chain links TRBV5-4 to TRBJ2-4, with 8 bases that match TRBD2. Germline V lookup: CDR1 SGHNT, CDR2 YYREEE (reference sequence). This CDR3 spans 17 amino acids. With V trimmed by 0 bases and J by 6 bases, 11 bases remained unmatched. CDR3 residues: CASSLEGVLAGRNIQYF. For the CDR3, the DNA is TGTGCCAGCAGCTTGGAAGGGGTGCTAGCGGGCAGAAACATTCAGTACTTC.

The chain carries TRBV6-5 and TRBJ2-1; D is possibly TRBD1 (7 bases). V shed 6 bases and J shed 8 bases, with 20 bases lying between them. This CDR3 comprises 15 residues. Germline V gives CDR1 MNHEY, CDR2 SVGAGI. CDR3 sequence: CASSGRGVVRDEQFF. The CDR3, as DNA: TGTGCCAGCAGCGGCAGGGGGGTAGTGAGGGATGAGCAGTTCTTC.